This T cell receptor (beta chain) originates from a study of T-cell memory formation after mild COVID-19. Across the study: Among the donors, TCR clusters were largely specific to each donor.

Germline CDR1 SQVTM, CDR2 ANQGSEA. V lost 1 base to trimming and J lost 4 bases, with 13 bases between them. The CDR3 spans 14 residues. Whole-study findings and limits: Some clones that responded were present in memory (sampled pre-infection), which suggests cross-reactive memory joined. Among contracting clones, CD4+ were mainly CM/EM and CD8+ enriched in EMRA.

As regards this clonotype: Its antigen is not identified.

Barcoded TCR alpha and TCR beta cDNA libraries with UMIs came from 5'RACE using constant-segment primers. TCRdb re-called the 5' RACE reads with MiXCR, one entry per CDR3 protein. The data contain around 130,000 distinct CDR3 sequences, approximately 5.9% of them singletons. This clonotype originated in an adult woman who had mild COVID-19 (a few samples of this study predate the infection). Cell type and time point are not known. This chain uses TRBV29-1 with TRBJ1-2; the D gene is possibly TRBD1 (5 bases). The specimen sequenced was PBMCs or a T cell subset sorted from them (not recorded which). Here the CDR3 DNA reads TGCAGCGTTGAAGTCCGGGACTTACGCTATGGCTACACCTTC. Translated, it gives CSVEVRDLRYGYTF.